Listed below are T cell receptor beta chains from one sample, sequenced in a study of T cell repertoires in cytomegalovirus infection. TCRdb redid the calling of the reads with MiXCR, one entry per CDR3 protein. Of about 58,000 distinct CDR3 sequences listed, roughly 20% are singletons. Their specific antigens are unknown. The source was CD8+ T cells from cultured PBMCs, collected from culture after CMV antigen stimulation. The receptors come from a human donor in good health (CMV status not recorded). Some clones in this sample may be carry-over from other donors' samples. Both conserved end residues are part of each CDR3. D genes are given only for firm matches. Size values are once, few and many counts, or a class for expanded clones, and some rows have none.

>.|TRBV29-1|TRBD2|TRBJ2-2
TGCAGCGTTGATGAGACTAGCGACGGGGAGCTGTTTTTT
CSVDETSDGELFF
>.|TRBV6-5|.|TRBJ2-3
TGTGCCAGCAGTTACGGGCAGACAGATACGCAGTATTTT
CASSYGQTDTQYF
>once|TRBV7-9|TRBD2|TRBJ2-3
TGTGCCAGCAGCTTAGATTCGACTAGCGGGACAGATACGCAGTATTTT
CASSLDSTSGTDTQYF
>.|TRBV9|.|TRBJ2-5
TGTGCCAGCAGCCCTGACGGCCAAGAGACCCAGTACTTC
CASSPDGQETQYF
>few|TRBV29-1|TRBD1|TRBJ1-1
TGCAGCGTTGACGGGGACAGGGGGGAAGCTTTCTTT
CSVDGDRGEAFF
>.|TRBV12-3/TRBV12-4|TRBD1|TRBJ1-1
TGTGCTAGCAGTGACAGGGCTTTGGCCACTGAAGCTTTCTTT
CASSDRALATEAFF
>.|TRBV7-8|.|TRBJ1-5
TGTGCCAGCAGCCCTAGACAGACTCAGCCCCAGCATTTT
CASSPRQTQPQHF
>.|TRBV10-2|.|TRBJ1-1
TGCGCCAGCAGTGAGCGGTCGAACACTGAAGCTTTCTTT
CASSERSNTEAFF
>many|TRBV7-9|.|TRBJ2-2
TGTGCCAGCAGCCCGATCGATGGACCCACCGGGGAGCTGTTTTTT
CASSPIDGPTGELFF
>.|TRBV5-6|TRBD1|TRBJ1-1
TGTGCCAGCGGCTGGGGACAGGGGGCGCGGGGCACTGAAGCTTTCTTT
CASGWGQGARGTEAFF
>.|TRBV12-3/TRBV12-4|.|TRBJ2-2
TGTGCCAGCAGTTTATTTGAAGGGGTGGGATTAACTTTCACCGGGGAGCTGTTTTTT
CASSLFEGVGLTFTGELFF
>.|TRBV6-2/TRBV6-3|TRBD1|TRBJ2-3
TGTGCCAGCCTTACCGACCGGACAGGGGTATATACGCAGTATTTT
CASLTDRTGVYTQYF
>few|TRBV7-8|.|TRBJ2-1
TGTGCCAGCAGCTTGAGAGCAGGCCCATACAATGAGCAGTTCTTC
CASSLRAGPYNEQFF
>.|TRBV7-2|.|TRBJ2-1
TGTGCCAGCAGCTCCAGCCGGGGCCACGGTGGCTCTGAGCAGTTCTTC
CASSSSRGHGGSEQFF
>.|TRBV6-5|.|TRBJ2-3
TGTGCCAGCAGTTATCCGCGGGGAGGGGGCGGCACAGATACGCAGTATTTT
CASSYPRGGGGTDTQYF
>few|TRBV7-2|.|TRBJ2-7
TGTGCCAGCAGCCAGCAGTCCTCCTACGAGCAGTACTTC
CASSQQSSYEQYF
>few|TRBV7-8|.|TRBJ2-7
TGTGCCAGCAGCTTAGAGTATTCACCCAGGGAAGATTCCGAGCAGTACTTC
CASSLEYSPREDSEQYF
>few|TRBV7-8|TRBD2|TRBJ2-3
TGTGCCAGCAGCTTATCAGCGGGAGTATTCCCAGATACGCAGTATTTT
CASSLSAGVFPDTQYF
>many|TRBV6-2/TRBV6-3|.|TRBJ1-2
TGTGCCAGCAGTTACTCGGTTGATCGGAAGGGCTACACCTTC
CASSYSVDRKGYTF
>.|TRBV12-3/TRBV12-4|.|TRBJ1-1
TGTGCCAGCAGGGCTGTAAGGACGGGGAGCGTCACTGAAGCTTTCTTT
CASRAVRTGSVTEAFF
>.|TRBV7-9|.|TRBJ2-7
TGTGCCAGCAGCTCCAGGGTGTTCGACGAGCAGTACTTC
CASSSRVFDEQYF
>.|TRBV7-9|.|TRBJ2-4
TGTGCCAGCAGCTTATTGGGAGCCAAAAACATTCAGTACTTC
CASSLLGAKNIQYF
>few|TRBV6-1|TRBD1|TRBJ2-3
TGTGCCAGCAGTACTGGGACAGGGGGGACAGATACGCAGTATTTT
CASSTGTGGTDTQYF
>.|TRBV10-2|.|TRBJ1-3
TGCGCCAGCAGTGCCCATGAGGGTGGGAACACCATATATTTT
CASSAHEGGNTIYF
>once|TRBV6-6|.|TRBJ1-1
TGTGCCAGCAGTTACCCTACAGGCGCGGGGACTGAAGCTTTCTTT
CASSYPTGAGTEAFF
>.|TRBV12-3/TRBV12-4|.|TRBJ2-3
TGTGCCAGCAGTTTACCCGCCGTGGCATCTAGCACAGATACGCAGTATTTT
CASSLPAVASSTDTQYF
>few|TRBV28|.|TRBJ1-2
TGTGCCAGCAGTCCAGAACTTTTTAACTATGGCTACACCTTC
CASSPELFNYGYTF
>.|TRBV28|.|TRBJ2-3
TGTGCCAGCAGTTCCCCCCGGCGCACAGATACGCAGTATTTT
CASSSPRRTDTQYF
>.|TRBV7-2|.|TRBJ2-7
TGTGCCAGCAGCTTAGCGGCCGGCGCGAACGAGCAGTACTTC
CASSLAAGANEQYF
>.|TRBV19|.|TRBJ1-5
TGTGCCAGTAGAAGGAGTAGCAATCAGCCCCAGCATTTT
CASRRSSNQPQHF
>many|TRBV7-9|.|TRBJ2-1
TGTGCCAGCAGCCGCCTAGCAACAGCTCTCAATGAGCAGTTCTTC
CASSRLATALNEQFF
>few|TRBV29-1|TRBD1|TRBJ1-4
TGCAGCGCGACAGGGGGCGGGGATGAAAAACTGTTTTTT
CSATGGGDEKLFF
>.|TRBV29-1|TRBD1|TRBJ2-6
TGCAGCGTTTTCGATCGGGACAGGGTCTCTGGGGCCAACGTCCTGACTTTC
CSVFDRDRVSGANVLTF
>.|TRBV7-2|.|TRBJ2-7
TGTGCCAGCAGCTTACGGGGGGCAACTGCCGAGCAGTACTTC
CASSLRGATAEQYF
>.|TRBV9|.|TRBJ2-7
TGTGCCAGCAGCCCGCGGGACTCCTACGAGCAGTACTTC
CASSPRDSYEQYF
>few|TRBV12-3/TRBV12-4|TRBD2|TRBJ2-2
TGTGCCAGCAGTTTAGGGCGGGGGGTCACCGGGGAGCTGTTTTTT
CASSLGRGVTGELFF
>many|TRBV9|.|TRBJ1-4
TGTGCCAGCAGCGTAGAAGGGGGTTTGGAAAAACTGTTTTTT
CASSVEGGLEKLFF
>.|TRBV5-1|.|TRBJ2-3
TGCGCCAGCAGCTTTATGGGGCCGTCCGATCTTTTCACAGATACGCAGTATTTT
CASSFMGPSDLFTDTQYF
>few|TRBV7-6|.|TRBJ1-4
TGTGCCAGCAGCTATGAACAGTCAACTAATGAAAAACTGTTTTTT
CASSYEQSTNEKLFF
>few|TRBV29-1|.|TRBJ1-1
TGCAGCGTTGGGGATTGGGGTACGGGCACTGAAGCTTTCTTT
CSVGDWGTGTEAFF
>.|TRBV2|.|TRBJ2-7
TGTGCCAGCCGAGACGGCTACGAGCAGTACTTC
CASRDGYEQYF
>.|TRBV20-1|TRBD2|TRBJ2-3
TGCAGTGCTCCTGGGGAGGGAGGACCCACAGATACGCAGTATTTT
CSAPGEGGPTDTQYF
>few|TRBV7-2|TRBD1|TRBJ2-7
TGTGCCAGCAGCTTAAGGACAGGGGAAATCTCCGAGCAGTACTTC
CASSLRTGEISEQYF
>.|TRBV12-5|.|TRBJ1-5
TGTGCTAGTGGGATCGGCGATCCCCAGCATTTT
CASGIGDPQHF
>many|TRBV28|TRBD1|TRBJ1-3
TGTGCCAGCAGCCCTGACAGGGTCCGTGGAAACACCATATATTTT
CASSPDRVRGNTIYF
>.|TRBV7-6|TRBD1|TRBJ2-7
TGTGCCAGCAGCTGGACAGGGACCGAGCAGTACTTC
CASSWTGTEQYF
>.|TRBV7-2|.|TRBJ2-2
TGTGCCAGCAGCTTAGTAGGAAAGGGAAACACCGGGGAGCTGTTTTTT
CASSLVGKGNTGELFF
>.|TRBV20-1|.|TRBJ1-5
TGCAGTGCGAAAACAGAGTATAGCAATCAGCCCCAGCATTTT
CSAKTEYSNQPQHF
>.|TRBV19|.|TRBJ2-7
TGTGCCAGTAGTCATCCGGGTTGGGAGCAGTACTTC
CASSHPGWEQYF
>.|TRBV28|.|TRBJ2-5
TGTGCCAGCAGTTTATCATCCGGCAGTCAAGAGACCCAGTACTTC
CASSLSSGSQETQYF
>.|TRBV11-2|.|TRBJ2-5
TGTGCCAGCAGGTCCCCGAACGAAGAGACCCAGTACTTC
CASRSPNEETQYF
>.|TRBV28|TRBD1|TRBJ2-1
TGTGCCAGCAGCGACAGGGGGGGGTACAATGAGCAGTTCTTC
CASSDRGGYNEQFF
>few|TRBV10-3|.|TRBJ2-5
TGTGCCATCAGTGAGCCCGGGGGGCCCCTCGGGGAGACCCAGTACTTC
CAISEPGGPLGETQYF
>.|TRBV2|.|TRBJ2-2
TGTGCCAGCACCACGAAGGAGGGATTGAACACCGGGGAGCTGTTTTTT
CASTTKEGLNTGELFF